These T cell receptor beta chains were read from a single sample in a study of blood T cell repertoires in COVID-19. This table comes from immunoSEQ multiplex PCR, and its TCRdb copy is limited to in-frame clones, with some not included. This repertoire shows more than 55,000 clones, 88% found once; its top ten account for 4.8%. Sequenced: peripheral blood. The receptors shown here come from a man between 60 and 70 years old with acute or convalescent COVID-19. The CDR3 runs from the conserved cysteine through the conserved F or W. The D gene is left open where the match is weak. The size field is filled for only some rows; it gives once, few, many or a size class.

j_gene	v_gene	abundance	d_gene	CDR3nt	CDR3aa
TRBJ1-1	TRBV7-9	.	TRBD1	TGTGCCAGCAGCTTATTCTCAGGGGGGATTTTTGGCACTGAAGCTTTCTTT	CASSLFSGGIFGTEAFF
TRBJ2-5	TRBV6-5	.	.	TGTGCCAGCAGTACCAGGGCGGAAGGTTGGGAGACCCAGTACTTC	CASSTRAEGWETQYF
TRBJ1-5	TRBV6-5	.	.	TGTGCCAGCACCCAAGGGAGGGGTAGCAATCAGCCCCAGCATTTT	CASTQGRGSNQPQHF
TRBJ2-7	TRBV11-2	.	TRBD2	TGTGCCAGCAGCTACAGGACGGGACTAGCGTTCCACGAGCAGTACTTC	CASSYRTGLAFHEQYF
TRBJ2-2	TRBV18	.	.	TGTGCCAGCTCACCGGGACAGAACACCGGGGAGCTGTTTTTT	CASSPGQNTGELFF
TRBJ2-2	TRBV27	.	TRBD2	TGTGCCAGCAGTTTATTAGCTAGCGGGAGGGCAAGGGGGCTCGGGGAGCTGTTTTTT	CASSLLASGRARGLGELFF
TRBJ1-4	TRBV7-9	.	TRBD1	TGTGCCAGCAGCTCAAAAAACAGGGGGGGAGTTGCAACTAATGAAAAACTGTTTTTT	CASSSKNRGGVATNEKLFF
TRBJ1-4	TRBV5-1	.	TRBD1	TGCGCCAGCAGCATACAGGGGATAGCGGATGAAAAACTGTTTTTT	CASSIQGIADEKLFF
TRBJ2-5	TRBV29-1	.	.	TGCAGCGTTCGGGGAATCCAACAGGAGACCCAGTACTTC	CSVRGIQQETQYF
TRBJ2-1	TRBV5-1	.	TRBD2	TGCGCCAGCAGCCCGGGACTAGCGGACTACAATGAGCAGTTCTTC	CASSPGLADYNEQFF
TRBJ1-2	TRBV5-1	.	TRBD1	TGCGCCAGCAGCTTCCCCGGACAGGGGGCTGGCTACACCTTC	CASSFPGQGAGYTF
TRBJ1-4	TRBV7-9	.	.	TGTGCCAGCAGCTTCGGGTTGGTGGGAAAACTGTTTTTT	CASSFGLVGKLFF
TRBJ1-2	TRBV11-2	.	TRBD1	TGTGCCAGCAGCACACTAAAGGGGGCGGGGGGCCCCGGCTACACCTTC	CASSTLKGAGGPGYTF
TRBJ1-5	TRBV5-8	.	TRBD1	TGTGCCAGCAGCCCAGGGGGGTATAGCAATCAGCCCCAGCATTTT	CASSPGGYSNQPQHF
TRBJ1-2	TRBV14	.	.	TGTGCCAGCAGCCAAGCACGCAGGGGATCGGATGGCTACACCTTC	CASSQARRGSDGYTF
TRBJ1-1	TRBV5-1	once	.	TGCGCCAGCAGCTACGGCGGGATGAACACTGAAGCTTTCTTT	CASSYGGMNTEAFF
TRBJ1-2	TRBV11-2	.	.	TGTGCCAGCAGCCCCGACTCTAACTATGGCTACACCTTC	CASSPDSNYGYTF
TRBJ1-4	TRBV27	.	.	TGTGCCAGCAGTTCCGGGATTGGAAATGAAAAACTGTTTTTT	CASSSGIGNEKLFF
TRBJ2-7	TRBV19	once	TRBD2	TGTGCCAGTAGTGGGACTAGCGGTCCTTCCTACGAGCAGTACTTC	CASSGTSGPSYEQYF
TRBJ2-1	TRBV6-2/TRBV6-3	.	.	TGTGCCAGCAGTGGAGAGTATAATGAGCAGTTCTTC	CASSGEYNEQFF
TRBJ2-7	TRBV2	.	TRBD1	TGTGCCAGCAGCGCTAGACAGGGATCCGAGCAGTACTTC	CASSARQGSEQYF
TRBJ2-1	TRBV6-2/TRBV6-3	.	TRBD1	TGTGCCAGCAGTTACGGACAGGTAAACAATGAGCAGTTCTTC	CASSYGQVNNEQFF
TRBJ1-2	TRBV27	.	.	TGTGCCAGCAGTCCTACCCAGGAGGGGTTAGCTAACTATGGCTACACCTTC	CASSPTQEGLANYGYTF
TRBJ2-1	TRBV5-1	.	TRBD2	TGCGCCAGCAGCATGAGCGGGAGTTACTACAATGAGCAGTTCTTC	CASSMSGSYYNEQFF
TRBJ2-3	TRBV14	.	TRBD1	TGTGCCAGCAGCCAAGATCCAGGGGGCAGGGATACGCAGTATTTT	CASSQDPGGRDTQYF
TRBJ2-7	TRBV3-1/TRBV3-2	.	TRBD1	TGTGCCAGCAGCCAGGGACAGGGGCCGTACGAGCAGTACTTC	CASSQGQGPYEQYF